This T cell receptor (beta chain) was obtained from a study of shared clonotypes between healthy human individuals (dated by TCRdb to about 2020). Regarding the study in general: Three men and a couple of women, aged 18 to 49 years, made up the cohort. For each donor, CD4 naive and CD4 memory were each run on three plates, CD8 naive on two plates, and CD8 memory on one plate. The study deeply sequenced blood TCR repertoires of five healthy adults to estimate repertoire size and the extent of clonotype sharing between individuals. Libraries were prepared and TCR repertoires were sequenced by different laboratories using diverse techniques, in order to increase sequencing depth and limit assay-specific biases. Leukapheresis yielded between about 0.8 and 8.9 billion PBMCs per donor. The research as a whole found: Compared with non-shared clonotypes, the clonotypes found in all four sorted-subset donors had higher generation probabilities. Sampling was limited to blood, and TCR repertoires in tissue likely differ from TCR repertoires in blood. When four donors were compared, the shared fraction of clonotypes was about 5.5% for naive CD4, 3.5% to 4% for naive CD8, 2% to 2.5% for memory CD4, and 0.35% to 0.5% for memory CD8. Even with the large sequencing depth, rarefaction of the sorted-subset datasets indicated that sequencing was incomplete. The genetic and exposure-history diversity represented was limited by the small number of donors. Naive subsets generally had larger estimated clonotype richness than memory subsets did. Based on pairwise subsampling, the degree of clonotype sharing among donors was expected to be affected by sequencing depth.

Regarding this clone: Its recognized antigen is unknown. No base qualities exist here, and no much larger clone lies one base off it.

The donors were healthy, HIV-negative adults with no recently reported acute infections or vaccinations. Only Caucasian adults living in Nashville, Tennessee, USA were represented among the donors. CD4+ T cells were enriched by magnetic negative selection, after which naive cells were positively selected on CD45RA and the negative fraction was taken as the memory subset. After blood collection by leukapheresis, PBMCs were isolated using Ficoll-Histopaque density gradient centrifugation and then cryopreserved in the vapor phase of liquid nitrogen. Analytical flow cytometry was used to check the purity and quantity of each magnetically sorted T cell population. From each sorted fraction, genomic DNA was isolated and quantified by UV absorbance on a Nanodrop 2000c. The CDR3 contains 13 residues, cysteine and phenylalanine counted. CDR3 DNA is the only sequence kept; it has 39 bases, read in frame from the first base. Per the germline V gene, SQVTM is the CDR1 and ANQGSEA is the CDR2. V and J are truncated by 4 bases and 9 bases respectively, leaving an intervening sequence of 16 bases.

Using the deep immunoSEQ assay, TCR CDR3 regions were amplified from genomic DNA by multiplex PCR. Extracted genomic DNA from each cell subset was spread evenly across all wells of several immunoSEQ 96-well plates, with each plate serving as a replicate. Each replicate PCR for sorted subsets received around 200 ng genomic DNA, equal to about 29,000 T cell genomes. Purified libraries were measured with a Qubit 3.0 fluorometer, size-checked on a Bioanalyzer 2100, and measured again with the KAPA Library Quantification kit. Every immunoSEQ 96-well plate was sequenced on a separate single-read 150-cycle Illumina NextSeq 550 flow cell. The paper's data handling went like this. Because the immunoSEQ output included only junctional sequences and no quality scores, the filtering could not be the same as the filtering used for full-length reads. To assign V/J genes and CDR3, sequences were annotated using PyIR, a Python wrapper for IgBLAST v1.9, with IMGT germline references. Any read was removed if the V/J assignment was weak (E-value above 1e-6), the CDR3 was missing, or the read contained stop codons, out-of-frame junctions, or ambiguous translated residues. V3J clonotypes were defined as sequences sharing an identical inferred V gene, J gene, and CDR3 amino acid sequence. To compute the percentage overlap between repertoires, the number of shared unique clonotypes was divided by the size of the smaller repertoire. Three approaches were used to assess repertoire richness: RTK rarefaction, the Chao1 estimator, and Recon v2.1 estimates of unobserved clonotypes. For all TCRbeta clonotypes obtained by the gDNA method from a few donors, generation probabilities were computed with OLGA. TCRdb obtained this table from immuneACCESS and retained in-frame rearrangements with V and J assigned. These tables miss some clones; where compared with another copy, unresolved V genes account for less than half of the shortfall, and the remainder is unexplained. D and trimming come from the DNA, and the V and J calls and clone size come from that table. Across this sample there are approximately 640,000 clones, with approximately 79% seen only once. 1.8% of the sample rests with the top ten.

The receptor was derived from a woman aged 30 to 39 in good health. Source material: memory CD4+ T cells sorted from blood. The meaning of the sample's cell subset or site label: CD45RA-negative fraction. The receptor chain draws on TRBV29-1 and TRBJ2-1; the D gene assignment is ambiguous. The CDR3: CSVVEPSASEQFF. The DNA is as follows: TGCAGCGTTGTGGAACCGTCGGCGAGTGAGCAGTTCTTC.